This T cell receptor (beta chain) was sequenced for a study of T cell responses to AZD1222 COVID-19 vaccine. Study-level results: Seropositive AZD1222 recipients at baseline numbered only 6 or 7. Clonal diversity may have been underestimated, and the donors were mostly white British, with more females than males.

Points on this clone: Its cognate antigen is unknown.

The CDR3 is 13 residues long. CDR1 is MDHEN and CDR2 is SYDVKM in the germline V gene. Trimming stripped 6 bases from V and 4 bases from J, with 11 bases between. The assay was immunoSEQ multiplex PCR, and TCRdb's table has in-frame clones only and misses some. The table has tens of thousands of clones, approximately 80% seen once. The specimen comprised peripheral blood, sampled on day 0 of MenACWY control vaccination. This clonotype originated in an adult in good health. V usage is TRBV28 and J usage is TRBJ2-3; D remains unclear. CDR3 sequence: CASRVGRSDTQYF. The CDR3 DNA follows: TGTGCCAGCAGGGTCGGCCGTTCAGATACGCAGTATTTT.